One sample yielded the 29 T cell receptor beta chains listed below, sequenced in a study of cytomegalovirus exposure and HLA in healthy donors. Vbeta (60) and Jbeta (13) primers were used in the PCR. TCRdb's copy holds only in-frame clones and misses some; the assay was immunoSEQ multiplex PCR. The sample consists of over 120,000 clones, 70% to 85% of them appearing once. Sequenced material: PBMCs. Source of these receptors: a young man in good health and CMV-seropositive.

This clone was counted once. The chain uses TRBV7-2 and TRBJ1-3; 7 bases agree with TRBD1. The CDR3 runs 16 residues. Per germline, CDR1 SGHTA and CDR2 FQGNSA. The junction had 3 bases not matched to a gene; V was cut back by 1 base and J by 0 bases. CDR3 DNA sequence: TGTGCCAGCAGCTTAGGGACAGGAATCTCTGGAAACACCATATATTTT. Protein: CASSLGTGISGNTIYF.

The genes are TRBV29-1 and TRBJ2-1; TRBD2 matches at 11 bases. Unmatched junction bases numbered 9, after V lost 6 bases and J lost 8 bases. CDR3 length: 14 amino acids. Looked up from germline, CDR1 is SQVTM and CDR2 is ANQGSEA. The CDR3 nucleotides are TGCAGCGTCGCGGGTCTAGCGGGGGGTGATGAGCAGTTCTTC. As protein: CSVAGLAGGDEQFF.

In its sample, this clone was seen once. CDR3 region: CSVSNEGLATLGTYNEQFF. In nucleotides, the CDR3 is TGCAGCGTTTCAAATGAGGGACTAGCAACTTTGGGGACCTACAATGAGCAGTTCTTC. The genes are TRBV29-1 and TRBJ2-1, with 9 bases matching TRBD2. With 5 bases clipped from V and 2 bases from J, the junction kept 19 bases outside the gene matches. The CDR3 covers 19 residues. Looked up from germline, CDR1 is SQVTM and CDR2 is ANQGSEA.

The chain uses TRBV7-8 and TRBJ2-5, with 11 nucleotides matching TRBD1. V shed 4 bases, J shed 5 bases, and the junction held 3 bases outside the gene matches. CDR1 is SGHVS and CDR2 is FQNEAQ in the germline V gene. This CDR3 contains 14 residues. This CDR3 reads CASSWTGGGETQYF. The CDR3 DNA follows: TGTGCCAGCAGCTGGACAGGGGGCGGGGAGACCCAGTACTTC.

This chain links TRBV2 with TRBJ2-1; D might be TRBD1 (6 bases). V was cut by 3 bases and J by 5 bases, with 17 bases left in between. The germline V gene has CDR1 SNHLY and CDR2 FYNNEI. This CDR3 has 16 amino acids. CDR3 sequence: CASSDIPGARDNEQFF. CDR3 DNA: TGTGCCAGCAGTGATATCCCAGGGGCTCGGGACAATGAGCAGTTCTTC.

With respect to this clone: Other DNA sequences in the sample encode the same CDR3. The V call is TRBV7-3, the J call TRBJ2-3, with D unresolved. Per germline, CDR1 SGHTA and CDR2 FQGTGA. Trimming took off 4 bases at V and 1 base at J, with 6 bases between the two ends. The CDR3 is made up of 13 amino acids. Here the CDR3 DNA reads TGTGCCAGCAGCTCCAGTGGCACAGATACGCAGTATTTT. As protein: CASSSSGTDTQYF. Based on the CDR3 plus reference TRBV7-3 and TRBJ2-3, the full variable domain is GAGVSQTPSNKVTEKGKYVELRCDPISGHTALYWYRQSLGQGPEFLIYFQGTGAADDSGLPNDRFFAVRPEGSVSTLKIQRTERGDSAVYLCASSSSGTDTQYFGPGTRLTVL.

This chain uses TRBV18 with TRBJ2-7; no reliable D call. The length of the CDR3 is 12 residues. Germline CDR1 KGHSH, CDR2 LQKENI. V gave up 4 bases and J gave up 1 base, with 5 bases separating them. For the CDR3, the DNA is TGTGCCAGCTCACTCGTTTCCTACGAGCAGTACTTC. Protein sequence: CASSLVSYEQYF.

The chain employs TRBV7-3 and TRBJ2-7; 9 bases map to TRBD2. The CDR3 contains 14 residues. Per the germline V gene, CDR1 is SGHTA and CDR2 is FQGTGA. V was pared by 5 bases and J by 7 bases, with 9 bases of the junction left unmatched. In DNA, the CDR3 is TGTGCCAGCAGCGCGTTAGCGGGAGTGAAAGAGCAGTACTTC. This translates into CASSALAGVKEQYF.

The V call is TRBV27, the J call TRBJ2-7, with 8 nucleotides matching TRBD2. V shed 3 bases and J 7 bases; nucleotides not matched to a gene: 14. The CDR3 runs 16 residues. Germline V gives CDR1 MNHEY, CDR2 SMNVEV (reference sequence). The CDR3 here is CASSLSPPGGMGEQYF. The CDR3 DNA reads TGTGCCAGCAGTTTGTCGCCTCCGGGAGGGATGGGAGAGCAGTACTTC.

This clone was counted a few times. V usage is TRBV11-2 and J usage is TRBJ1-2; no clear D gene. V lost 0 bases and J lost 4, with 6 bases in between. The CDR3 extends over 13 amino acids. Germline assignment: CDR1 SGHAT and CDR2 FQNNGV. The CDR3 sequence is CASSLEYSYGYTF. CDR3 coding DNA: TGTGCCAGCAGCTTAGAGTACTCCTATGGCTACACCTTC.

The chain is built from TRBV19 and TRBJ2-7; possibly TRBD1 for D (5 bases). V lost 7 bases, J lost 6 bases, and 19 bases lay in between. The length of the CDR3 is 14 residues. Germline CDR1 is LNHDA and CDR2 is SQIVND (reference sequence). CDR3 sequence: CASNIGQGYSEQYF. In DNA, the CDR3 is TGTGCCAGTAACATCGGGCAGGGTTATAGCGAGCAGTACTTC.

The genes are TRBV21-1 and TRBJ2-5; the table assigns TRBD2, which was not confirmed against the DNA. The last part of the DNA fits TRBJ2-7 better; the J call may be wrong. TRBV21-1 corresponds to a pseudogene. The CDR3 is made up of 16 amino acids. CDR3 in amino acids: CASSGLAPRPSYEQYF. CDR3 bases: TGTGCCAGCAGCGGGCTAGCGCCCAGGCCCTCCTACGAGCAGTACTTC.

This clone has just a few counts. The chain is built from TRBV6-1 and TRBJ1-4; maybe TRBD1 (6 bases). Trimming cost V 1 base and J 4 bases, with 10 bases left between them. The CDR3 totals 15 residues. Per the germline V gene, CDR1 is MNHNS and CDR2 is SASEGT. The chain's CDR3 is CASSEGRGGNEKLFF. The CDR3, as DNA: TGTGCCAGCAGTGAAGGGAGGGGGGGTAATGAAAAACTGTTTTTT.

With regard to this clone: Distinct nucleotide sequences in the sample also encode this CDR3. The V and J genes are TRBV7-3 and TRBJ2-2; tentative D call: TRBD2 (6 bases). Germline CDR1 SGHTA, CDR2 FQGTGA. The CDR3 consists of 15 residues. With 1 base removed from V and 4 bases from J, the gap between germline ends came to 10 bases. CDR3 DNA: TGTGCCAGCAGCTTAATGGGGGGAAGCACCGGGGAGCTGTTTTTT. Translated: CASSLMGGSTGELFF.

This rearrangement joins TRBV5-1 to TRBJ2-1; 8 nucleotides align to TRBD2. Trimming removed 3 bases from V and 8 bases from J; junction bases left unmatched: 10. Germline loops: CDR1 SGHRS, CDR2 YFSETQ. CDR3 length equals 15 residues. The CDR3 is CASSSGRGGGDEQFF. The CDR3 DNA sequence: TGCGCCAGCAGCTCTGGACGGGGGGGCGGAGATGAGCAGTTCTTC.

This sequence joins TRBV4-1 and TRBJ2-3; D gene uncertain. Germline V lookup: CDR1 MGHRA, CDR2 YSYEKL. CDR3 length: 16 amino acids. Trimming removed 3 bases at V and 0 bases at J, with 13 bases between. The CDR3 coding sequence is TGCGCCAGCAGCCAGTTTCCCGAGGCTAGCACAGATACGCAGTATTTT. It specifies CASSQFPEASTDTQYF.

This chain links TRBV5-8 with TRBJ2-3; D is possibly TRBD1 (5 bases). Germline loops: CDR1 SGHTS, CDR2 YDEGEE. Trimming removed 4 bases from V and 1 base from J, with 16 bases in between. The length of the CDR3 is 16 residues. The chain's CDR3 is CASSPGASTRTDTQYF. CDR3 DNA sequence: TGTGCCAGCAGCCCTGGGGCCTCCACCCGCACAGATACGCAGTATTTT.

Concerning this clone itself: A junction boundary mismatches the germline segment, possibly from a read error. The rearrangement links TRBV7-9 to TRBJ2-7; possible D gene TRBD1, 5 bases. CDR3 length: 12 amino acids. In germline, CDR1 is SEHNR, CDR2 FQNEAQ (reference sequence). The CDR3 DNA reads as TGTTCCAGCAGTCGCGACAGTAACGAGCAGTACTTC. It yields the protein CSSSRDSNEQYF. The full variable domain, rest sourced from reference TRBV7-9 and TRBJ2-7, is DTGVSQNPRHKITKRGQNVTFRCDPISEHNRLYWYRQTLGQGPEFLTYFQNEAQLEKSRLLSDRFSAERPKGSFSTLEIQRTEQGDSAMYLCSSSRDSNEQYFGPGTRLTVT.

The rearrangement joins TRBV19 to TRBJ1-2; D perhaps matches TRBD1 (6 bases). With 1 base removed from V and 6 bases from J, the gap between germline ends came to 15 bases. The CDR3 runs to 15 residues. Germline CDR1 and CDR2: LNHDA and SQIVND (reference sequence). The CDR3 DNA sequence: TGTGCCAGTAGTATAGCCGGACAGCTAGGCCATGGCTACACCTTC. Protein sequence: CASSIAGQLGHGYTF. Full variable domain (missing parts from reference TRBV19 and TRBJ1-2): DGGITQSPKYLFRKEGQNVTLSCEQNLNHDAMYWYRQDPGQGLRLIYYSQIVNDFQKGDIAEGYSVSREKKESFPLTVTSAQKNPTAFYLCASSIAGQLGHGYTFGSGTRLTVV.

The V and J genes are TRBV7-2 and TRBJ1-1; D may be TRBD1 (5 bases). V gave up 2 bases and J gave up 1 base, with 11 bases separating them. The CDR3 loop spans 15 amino acids. Germline CDR1 and CDR2: SGHTA and FQGNSA. This CDR3 reads CASSLYLDRNTEAFF. The CDR3 DNA sequence: TGTGCCAGCAGCTTATACCTTGACAGGAACACTGAAGCTTTCTTT.

The V and J genes are TRBV5-8 and TRBJ2-1; weak D call: TRBD1 (7 bases). The CDR3 is 16 amino acids. V lost 6 bases to trimming and J lost 3 bases, with 19 bases between them. In germline, CDR1 is SGHTS, CDR2 YDEGEE. The CDR3 DNA reads TGTGCCAGCACCGCCGGAGCAGGGGGGATCTACAATGAGCAGTTCTTC. The encoded protein is CASTAGAGGIYNEQFF.

The genes are TRBV28 and TRBJ1-3, with 8 bases lining up with TRBD1. The V gene end was trimmed by 5 bases and the J gene end by 4 bases; junction bases not matched to a gene: 13. CDR1 and CDR2 from the germline V gene are MDHEN and SYDVKM. CDR3 size: 17 residues. The CDR3 loop reads CASSRTGIGFGGNTIYF. The CDR3 region has the DNA TGTGCCAGCAGTCGGACAGGGATTGGTTTTGGGGGAAACACCATATATTTT.

The CDR3: CASSPRVGGDIQYF. CDR3 bases: TGTGCCAGCAGCCCCCGAGTGGGGGGGGACATTCAGTACTTC. The chain is built from TRBV7-9 and TRBJ2-4; 7 nucleotides agree with TRBD2. Unmatched junction bases numbered 9, after V lost 5 bases and J lost 8 bases. This CDR3 is 14 amino acids long. Germline assignment: CDR1 SEHNR and CDR2 FQNEAQ (reference sequence). The full variable domain, completed using reference TRBV7-9 and TRBJ2-4, is DTGVSQNPRHKITKRGQNVTFRCDPISEHNRLYWYRQTLGQGPEFLTYFQNEAQLEKSRLLSDRFSAERPKGSFSTLEIQRTEQGDSAMYLCASSPRVGGDIQYFGAGTRLSVL.

The chain links TRBV7-9 to TRBJ1-1; 7 bases line up with TRBD1. Germline CDR1 and CDR2: SEHNR and FQNEAQ (reference sequence). The CDR3 consists of 15 residues. The trim removed 1 base at V and 4 bases at J, leaving 6 bases unmatched. The CDR3: CASSLVAGGSTEAFF. In nucleotides, the CDR3 is TGTGCCAGCAGCTTAGTGGCAGGGGGGAGCACTGAAGCTTTCTTT.

The chain recombines TRBV20-1 with TRBJ2-7, with D unresolved. This CDR3 region has 11 residues. The germline V gene has CDR1 DFQATT and CDR2 SNEGSKA (reference sequence). Trimming left V 6 bases short and J 3 bases short, with 9 bases between. CDR3 in amino acids: CSALTHYEQYF. DNA of the CDR3: TGCAGTGCCTTGACTCACTACGAGCAGTACTTC.

This rearrangement joins TRBV7-9 to TRBJ2-1, with D perhaps matching TRBD1 (5 bases). This CDR3 has 12 amino acids. V lost 8 bases, J lost 8 bases, and 13 bases lay in between. The germline V gene encodes CDR1 SEHNR and CDR2 FQNEAQ (reference sequence). DNA of the CDR3: TGTGCCAGCCAGCTAGTAGGGGATGAGCAGTTCTTC. Encoded protein: CASQLVGDEQFF.

A note on this clone: Other nucleotide sequences in the sample specify the same CDR3. The chain is built from TRBV9 and TRBJ2-3, with 11 bases fitting TRBD2. CDR1 is SGDLS and CDR2 is YYNGEE in the germline V gene. This CDR3 has 16 residues. V lost 3 bases and J lost 2; bases outside the gene matches: 5. The CDR3 nucleotides are TGTGCCAGCAGCGAAGGGACTAGCGGATCCACAGATACGCAGTATTTT. Protein sequence: CASSEGTSGSTDTQYF.

The sample holds one count of this clone. V gene TRBV28 combines with J gene TRBJ1-2, with a tentative D call TRBD1 (5 bases). CDR1 is MDHEN and CDR2 is SYDVKM in the germline V gene. There are 12 residues in the CDR3. Deletions cut 5 bases from V and 8 bases from J, with 12 bases between. Written as DNA, the CDR3 is TGTGCCAGCAGTCAGGGTTTAGAAGGCTACACCTTC. This encodes CASSQGLEGYTF.

The V and J genes are TRBV7-9 and TRBJ2-7, with D possibly being TRBD1 (5 bases). Germline V gene data show CDR1 as SEHNR and CDR2 as FQNEAQ (reference sequence). This CDR3 has 16 amino acids. The V gene lost 2 bases and the J gene lost 4 bases, with 18 bases spanning the gap. CDR3 nucleotide sequence: TGTGCCAGCAGCTTATTCGGACACGACAGCAGTTACGAGCAGTACTTC. Translated: CASSLFGHDSSYEQYF.